A single sample is the source of the 4 T cell receptor beta chains below, sequenced in a study of human T cells and chemical hapten exposure. The total RNA was obtained from whole blood that was not fractionated. TCRdb called the 5' RACE reads again in MiXCR, with one record for every CDR3 protein. Among around 100,000 distinct CDR3 sequences listed, roughly a fifth were seen once. Source of these receptors: a human donor in good health.

This clonotype was counted between two and nine times. The chain carries TRBV5-1 and TRBJ2-6, with 7 positions matching TRBD2. J gave up 2 bases and V 0 bases, and 2 bases lay outside the gene matches. The CDR3 covers 16 residues. Germline V gene sequence: CDR1 SGHRS, CDR2 YFSETQ. The CDR3 region is CASSLVREAGANVLTF. In nucleotides, the CDR3 is TGCGCCAGCAGCTTGGTTCGGGAGGCTGGGGCCAACGTCCTGACTTTC.

Only a few counts were recorded for this clonotype. V gene TRBV7-9 combines with J gene TRBJ1-1; unclear D gene. Looked up from germline, CDR1 is SEHNR and CDR2 is FQNEAQ (reference sequence). Trimming shortened V by 2 bases and J by 1 base, and 5 bases separated the two germline ends. The CDR3 has 13 amino acids. In DNA form, the CDR3 reads TGTGCCAGCAGCTTAAGAGGGAACACTGAAGCTTTCTTT. Its translation: CASSLRGNTEAFF.

The chain is built from TRBV18 and TRBJ2-3; D assignment may be TRBD1 or TRBD2 (5 bases each). The CDR3 runs 17 residues. V lost 0 bases to trimming and J lost 6 bases, with 19 bases between them. Germline CDR1 is KGHSH and CDR2 is LQKENI. The chain's CDR3 is CASSPPEVIGAPDTQYF. DNA of the CDR3: TGTGCCAGCTCACCACCGGAAGTGATCGGGGCCCCGGATACGCAGTATTTT.

This rearrangement joins TRBV6-6 to TRBJ2-3, with TRBD2 matching over 14 bases. Losses at the gene ends were 7 bases for V and 5 bases for J; bases not matched to a gene: 5. This CDR3 is built from 15 residues. Per germline, CDR1 MNHNY and CDR2 SVGAGI (reference sequence). Here the CDR3 DNA reads TGTGCCAGCACGACTAGCGGGAGGGCAGGAGATACGCAGTATTTT. Residues: CASTTSGRAGDTQYF.